The 29 T cell receptor beta chains in this list originate from one sample, sequenced in a study of blood T cell repertoires in COVID-19. Generated by immunoSEQ multiplex PCR, the TCRdb table keeps only in-frame clones and is missing some. The sample consists of approximately 350,000 clones, almost 90% of them appearing once. Sequencing was carried out using peripheral blood. The source of these receptors is a woman in her 70s with COVID-19, enrolled during active disease.

This chain joins TRBV28 and TRBJ2-1; TRBD2 agrees at 10 bases. CDR3 size: 15 residues. The V segment lost 5 bases and the J segment 2 bases; nucleotides outside the gene matches: 3. The germline V gene has CDR1 MDHEN and CDR2 SYDVKM. The CDR3 bases are TGTGCCAGCAGTCAAACTAGCGGGGCCTACAATGAGCAGTTCTTC. Amino acids: CASSQTSGAYNEQFF.

This clone was recorded a few times. This chain links TRBV18 with TRBJ1-2, with TRBD1 identical over 7 bases. The CDR3 totals 13 residues. Germline CDR1 reads KGHSH; CDR2 reads LQKENI. V lost 2 bases, J lost 7 bases, and 4 bases stayed unmatched. CDR3 region: CASSPTGVGGYTF. CDR3 DNA sequence: TGTGCCAGCTCACCAACAGGGGTTGGTGGCTACACCTTC.

This sequence joins TRBV7-2 and TRBJ1-5, with D maybe TRBD1 (6 bases). CDR1 is SGHTA and CDR2 is FQGNSA in the germline V gene. The V and J ends lost 5 bases and 9 bases respectively, with 20 bases between them. This CDR3 comprises 15 residues. The CDR3 DNA is TGTGCCAGCAGCGGGGCGGGACTAGGGACAACGCCCCAGCATTTT. Its protein product is CASSGAGLGTTPQHF.

The genes are TRBV28 and TRBJ2-7; the D gene is possibly TRBD1 (6 bases). Trimming stripped 5 bases from V and 6 bases from J, with 14 bases between. The CDR3 has 13 residues. Germline lookup yields CDR1 MDHEN and CDR2 SYDVKM. The CDR3 DNA reads as TGTGCCAGCAGTCCGAACGGACAGATCGAGCAGTACTTC. It specifies CASSPNGQIEQYF.

The gene calls are TRBV19 and TRBJ1-1; tentatively, D is TRBD1 (5 bases). Germline V gene lookup returns CDR1 LNHDA and CDR2 SQIVND (reference sequence). Trimming left V 5 bases short and J 5 bases short, with 18 bases between. The CDR3 contains 15 residues. CDR3 residues: CASSPHGGGRTEAFF. The CDR3, as DNA: TGTGCCAGTAGTCCCCATGGGGGGGGAAGGACTGAAGCTTTCTTT.

The rearrangement links TRBV5-4 to TRBJ2-1, with TRBD1 as a possible D gene (8 bases). This CDR3 is 15 amino acids long. Germline V CDR1 and CDR2: SGHNT, YYREEE (reference sequence). The V gene lost 4 bases and the J gene lost 9 bases, with 20 bases spanning the gap. The CDR3 loop is CASSATQTGEGEQFF. The CDR3 bases are TGTGCCAGCAGCGCGACTCAGACAGGGGAGGGTGAGCAGTTCTTC.

This chain uses TRBV12-3 or TRBV12-4 with TRBJ1-1; a weak D match, TRBD1 (5 bases). The CDR3 consists of 13 residues. The ends were cut back, 2 bases at V and 11 bases at J, with 15 bases in the middle. The CDR3 loop reads CASSLSRAADAFF. CDR3 nucleotides: TGTGCCAGCAGTTTATCCAGGGCGGCGGACGCTTTCTTT.

On this clone itself: A junction boundary mismatches the germline segment, possibly from a read error. V gene TRBV25-1 combines with J gene TRBJ2-1, with 7 nucleotides matching TRBD1. Germline CDR1 reads MGHDK; CDR2 reads SYGVNS. The CDR3 totals 14 residues. The CDR3 nucleotides are TGTGCCAGTAGTGAGGGACAGTCCTACAATGAGCAGTTCTTC. This gives the protein CASSEGQSYNEQFF.

The chain is built from TRBV7-9 and TRBJ2-3; D not certain. V was clipped by 7 bases and J by 0 bases, with 11 bases between them. The CDR3 has 14 residues. Germline V CDR1 and CDR2: SEHNR, FQNEAQ (reference sequence). The CDR3 sequence: CASTRSFSTDTQYF. The CDR3 coding sequence is TGTGCCAGCACCAGAAGCTTTAGCACAGATACGCAGTATTTT.

V gene TRBV24-1 combines with J gene TRBJ2-2, with D possibly TRBD1 on 6 matching bases. Germline CDR1 reads KGHDR; CDR2 reads SFDVKD. The CDR3 contains 14 residues. Trimming removed 2 bases at V and 7 bases at J, with 10 bases between. The CDR3 loop is CATSDYRDHGELFF. The CDR3 region has the DNA TGTGCCACCAGTGATTACAGGGACCACGGGGAGCTGTTTTTT.

This clone appeared once. The gene calls are TRBV2 and TRBJ1-1; 11 positions agree with TRBD1. This CDR3 spans 12 amino acids. J gave up 11 bases and V 6 bases, and 5 bases lay outside the gene matches. Looked up from germline, CDR1 is SNHLY and CDR2 is FYNNEI. The chain's CDR3 is CASSRDRGSAFF. DNA of the CDR3: TGTGCCAGCAGCCGGGACAGGGGGTCGGCTTTCTTT.

V gene TRBV5-6 combines with J gene TRBJ1-4, with D perhaps matching TRBD1 (6 bases). Trimming left V 6 bases short and J 8 bases short, with 26 bases between. The CDR3 is made up of 17 amino acids. Germline V gives CDR1 SGHDT, CDR2 YYEEEE. DNA of the CDR3: TGTGCCAGCACCCGGATGAGGGACAATCATTCGGGGGAAAAACTGTTTTTT. Protein product: CASTRMRDNHSGEKLFF.

The chain links TRBV10-3 to TRBJ2-1; 10 nucleotides line up with TRBD2. The V gene's germline CDR1 is ENHRY and CDR2 SYGVKD. The ends lost 5 bases at V and 4 bases at J; junction bases unmatched: 2. There are 14 residues in the CDR3. The CDR3 protein is CAISPSGGYNEQFF. In DNA, the CDR3 is TGTGCCATCAGTCCTAGCGGGGGTTACAATGAGCAGTTCTTC.

The V call is TRBV28, the J call TRBJ1-1, with 7 positions matching TRBD1. CDR1 is MDHEN, CDR2 SYDVKM, per germline. Trimming removed 7 bases from V and 1 base from J; junction bases left unmatched: 9. This CDR3 has 15 residues. The CDR3 region has the DNA TGTGCCAGCACCGACAGGGTATACGCGAACACTGAAGCTTTCTTT. This gives the protein CASTDRVYANTEAFF. Supplemented by reference TRBV28 and TRBJ1-1, the full variable domain reads DVKVTQSSRYLVKRTGEKVFLECVQDMDHENMFWYRQDPGLGLRLIYFSYDVKMKEKGDIPEGYSVSREKKERFSLILESASTNQTSMYLCASTDRVYANTEAFFGQGTRLTVV.

The chain carries TRBV18 and TRBJ1-2; TRBD1 might be the D (5 bases). Germline V gene data show CDR1 as KGHSH and CDR2 as LQKENI. The CDR3 is 17 amino acids. Trimming cost V 4 bases and J 0 bases, with 18 bases left between them. The CDR3 reads CASSLYLGTGANYGYTF. The CDR3 DNA reads TGTGCCAGCTCACTATACCTCGGGACGGGAGCTAACTATGGCTACACCTTC. Together with reference TRBV18 and TRBJ1-2, the CDR3 gives the full variable domain: NAGVMQNPRHLVRRRGQEARLRCSPMKGHSHVYWYRQLPEEGLKFMVYLQKENIIDESGMPKERFSAEFPKEGPSILRIQQVVRGDSAAYFCASSLYLGTGANYGYTFGSGTRLTVV.

This rearrangement joins TRBV7-8 to TRBJ1-1; D is uncertain. Trimming shortened V by 2 bases and J by 4 bases, and 14 bases separated the two germline ends. The CDR3 consists of 15 residues. Germline V gene sequence: CDR1 SGHVS, CDR2 FQNEAQ. The CDR3 spells CASSLSVRGFTEAFF. CDR3 in DNA: TGTGCCAGCAGCTTATCGGTACGGGGATTCACTGAAGCTTTCTTT.

This chain links TRBV15 with TRBJ1-2; TRBD1 matches 8 bases. V was pared by 8 bases and J by 4 bases, with 9 bases of the junction left unmatched. From germline, CDR1 is LNHNV and CDR2 YYDKDF (reference sequence). This CDR3 has 14 amino acids. The CDR3 bases are TGTGCCACCCAACCCGGGGACAGGACCTATGGCTACACCTTC. It translates to CATQPGDRTYGYTF.

Here the CDR3 reads CASSYSGNTEAFF. In DNA form, the CDR3 reads TGTGCCAGCAGCTATTCGGGGAACACTGAAGCTTTCTTT. The J gene is TRBJ1-1, the V gene TRBV7-9; no clear D. The CDR3 sequence is 13 residues long. Germline loops: CDR1 SEHNR, CDR2 FQNEAQ (reference sequence). V gave up 4 bases and J gave up 1 base, with 7 bases separating them. The variable domain in full, completed from reference TRBV7-9 and TRBJ1-1, reads DTGVSQNPRHKITKRGQNVTFRCDPISEHNRLYWYRQTLGQGPEFLTYFQNEAQLEKSRLLSDRFSAERPKGSFSTLEIQRTEQGDSAMYLCASSYSGNTEAFFGQGTRLTVV.

The chain carries TRBV5-6 and TRBJ2-7; 7 bases match TRBD1. The CDR3 covers 14 residues. The V segment lost 4 bases and the J segment 2 bases; nucleotides outside the gene matches: 6. CDR1 SGHDT and CDR2 YYEEEE come from the germline V gene. The chain's CDR3 is CASSRRQGPYEQYF. The CDR3 nucleotides read TGTGCCAGCAGCCGCCGACAGGGACCCTACGAGCAGTACTTC.

V is TRBV3-1 (or the pseudogene TRBV3-2) and J is TRBJ1-1; D may be TRBD1 (6 bases). Per germline, CDR1 LGHDT and CDR2 YNNKEL (reference sequence). V dropped 3 bases and J dropped 7 bases, with 12 bases sitting between them. CDR3 size: 13 residues. The CDR3 is CASSHHWGLEAFF. The CDR3 DNA sequence: TGTGCCAGCAGCCACCACTGGGGGCTTGAAGCTTTCTTT.

The CDR3 bases are TGTGCCAGCAGTTTACAACCAGGGTTCGGAAACACCATATATTTT. Amino acids: CASSLQPGFGNTIYF. V gene TRBV28 combines with J gene TRBJ1-3, with a possible D match to TRBD1 (5 bases). Trimming left V 2 bases short and J 4 bases short, with 12 bases between. Germline V CDR1 and CDR2: MDHEN, SYDVKM. There are 15 residues in the CDR3. Based on the CDR3 plus reference TRBV28 and TRBJ1-3, the full variable domain is DVKVTQSSRYLVKRTGEKVFLECVQDMDHENMFWYRQDPGLGLRLIYFSYDVKMKEKGDIPEGYSVSREKKERFSLILESASTNQTSMYLCASSLQPGFGNTIYFGEGSWLTVV.

The rearrangement uses TRBV18 and TRBJ2-3, with 7 bases identical to TRBD2. V was clipped by 3 bases and J by 1 base; unmatched bases: 4. The germline V gene has CDR1 KGHSH and CDR2 LQKENI. There are 15 residues in the CDR3. CDR3: CASSPASGGTDTQYF. The CDR3 DNA is TGTGCCAGCTCACCGGCCAGCGGGGGCACAGATACGCAGTATTTT.

The V gene is TRBV9, the J gene TRBJ2-1; 9 bases match TRBD2. The germline CDR1 and CDR2 sequences are SGDLS and YYNGEE. The CDR3 contains 14 residues. V was clipped by 3 bases and J by 3 bases; unmatched bases: 1. Here the CDR3 reads CASSGTSDYNEQFF. In DNA form, the CDR3 reads TGTGCCAGCAGCGGGACTAGCGACTACAATGAGCAGTTCTTC.

The chain has TRBV11-2 and TRBJ2-7; D may be TRBD1 (6 bases). V lost 5 bases, J lost 5 bases, and 16 bases lay in between. CDR1 is SGHAT and CDR2 is FQNNGV in the germline V gene. The CDR3 sequence is 14 residues long. CDR3 residues: CASSVGTGKHEQYF. CDR3 bases: TGTGCCAGCAGCGTTGGAACAGGGAAACACGAGCAGTACTTC.

J is TRBJ1-5 and V is TRBV6-6, with TRBD1 as a possible D gene (5 bases). V lost 8 bases and J 0 bases, leaving 14 bases between the germline ends. CDR3 length equals 15 residues. Looked up from germline, CDR1 is MNHNY and CDR2 is SVGAGI (reference sequence). Written as DNA, the CDR3 is TGTGCCAGCTCGACAGATATCTATAGCAATCAGCCCCAGCATTTT. This encodes CASSTDIYSNQPQHF.

The chain joins TRBV5-1 to TRBJ2-7, with 7 positions matching TRBD1. This CDR3 spans 15 amino acids. Losses at the gene ends were 6 bases for V and 5 bases for J; bases not matched to a gene: 14. The germline CDR1 and CDR2 sequences are SGHRS and YFSETQ. Here the CDR3 reads CASTRQGKGLDEQYF. The DNA for the CDR3 is TGCGCCAGCACTCGACAGGGAAAGGGTTTAGACGAGCAGTACTTC.

This chain connects TRBV5-1 to TRBJ1-2; the D is unclear. V was clipped by 0 bases and J by 8 bases, with 5 bases between them. The germline gives CDR1 SGHRS, CDR2 YFSETQ. The CDR3 totals 11 residues. For the CDR3, the DNA is TGCGCCAGCAGCTTGGGAGAAGGCTACACCTTC. Amino acid sequence: CASSLGEGYTF.

This chain joins TRBV7-3 and TRBJ2-5, with 7 bases lining up with TRBD2. Germline V gene data show CDR1 as SGHTA and CDR2 as FQGTGA. This CDR3 spans 14 amino acids. V was pared by 1 base and J by 1 base, with 0 bases of the junction left unmatched. CDR3 amino acids: CASSLSGGQETQYF. Written as DNA, the CDR3 is TGTGCCAGCAGCTTAAGCGGGGGCCAAGAGACCCAGTACTTC.

The chain is built from TRBV10-1 and TRBJ1-3; D is unresolved. The CDR3 spans 16 residues. The germline CDR1 and CDR2 sequences are WNHNN and SYGVQD (reference sequence). Trimming took 8 bases from V and 0 from J, leaving 17 bases between them. The CDR3 region has the DNA TGCGCCAGCCTAAAACTACGTCTCAGCTCTGGAAACACCATATATTTT. Residues: CASLKLRLSSGNTIYF.